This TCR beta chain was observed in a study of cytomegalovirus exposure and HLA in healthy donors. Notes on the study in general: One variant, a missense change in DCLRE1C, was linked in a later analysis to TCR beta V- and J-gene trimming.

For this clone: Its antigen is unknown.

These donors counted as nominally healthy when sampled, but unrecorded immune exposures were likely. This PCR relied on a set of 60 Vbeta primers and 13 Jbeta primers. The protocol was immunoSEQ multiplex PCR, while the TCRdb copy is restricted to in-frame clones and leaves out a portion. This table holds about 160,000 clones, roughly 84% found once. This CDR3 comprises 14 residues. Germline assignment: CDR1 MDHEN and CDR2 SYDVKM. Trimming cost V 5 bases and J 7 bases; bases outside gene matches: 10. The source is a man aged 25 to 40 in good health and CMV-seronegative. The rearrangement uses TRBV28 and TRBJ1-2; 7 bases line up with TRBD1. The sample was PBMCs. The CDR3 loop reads CASSQLRGPFGYTF. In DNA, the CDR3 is TGTGCCAGCAGTCAACTAAGGGGGCCGTTTGGCTACACCTTC.